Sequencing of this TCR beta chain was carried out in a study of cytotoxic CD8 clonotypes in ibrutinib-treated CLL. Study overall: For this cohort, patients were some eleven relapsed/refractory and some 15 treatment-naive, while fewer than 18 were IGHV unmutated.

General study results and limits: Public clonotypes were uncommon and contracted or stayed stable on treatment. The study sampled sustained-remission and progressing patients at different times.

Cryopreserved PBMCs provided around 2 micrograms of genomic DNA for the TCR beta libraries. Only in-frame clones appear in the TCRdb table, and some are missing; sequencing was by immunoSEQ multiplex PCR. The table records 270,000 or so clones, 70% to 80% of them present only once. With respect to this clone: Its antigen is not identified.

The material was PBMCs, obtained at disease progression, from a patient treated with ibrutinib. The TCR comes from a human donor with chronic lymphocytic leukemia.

The CDR3 region is CASRGGLDYGYTF. The CDR3 coding sequence is TGTGCCAGCCGAGGGGGGCTCGACTATGGCTACACCTTC. The chain links TRBV18 to TRBJ1-2, with D possibly matching TRBD1 (6 bases). This CDR3 comprises 13 residues. Trimming stripped 8 bases from V and 3 bases from J, with 13 bases between. Germline values: CDR1 KGHSH, CDR2 LQKENI.